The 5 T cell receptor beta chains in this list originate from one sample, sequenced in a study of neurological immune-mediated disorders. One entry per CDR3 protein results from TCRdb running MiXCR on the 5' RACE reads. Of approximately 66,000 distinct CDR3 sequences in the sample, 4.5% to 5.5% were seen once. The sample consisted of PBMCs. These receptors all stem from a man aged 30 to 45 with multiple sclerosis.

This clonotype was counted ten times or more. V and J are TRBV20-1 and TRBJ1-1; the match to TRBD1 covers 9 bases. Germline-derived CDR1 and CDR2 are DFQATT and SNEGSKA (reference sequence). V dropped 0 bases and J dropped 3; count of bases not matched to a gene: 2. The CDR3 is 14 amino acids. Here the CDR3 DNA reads TGCAGTGCTAGAGACCGGACAGGGGACACTGAAGCTTTCTTT. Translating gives CSARDRTGDTEAFF.

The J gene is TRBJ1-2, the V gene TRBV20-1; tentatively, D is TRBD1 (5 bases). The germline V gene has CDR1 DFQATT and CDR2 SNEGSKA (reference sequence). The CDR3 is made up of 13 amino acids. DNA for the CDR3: TGCAGCATACCCGGGGGGGGAGGGTATGGCTACACCTTC. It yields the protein CSIPGGGGYGYTF.

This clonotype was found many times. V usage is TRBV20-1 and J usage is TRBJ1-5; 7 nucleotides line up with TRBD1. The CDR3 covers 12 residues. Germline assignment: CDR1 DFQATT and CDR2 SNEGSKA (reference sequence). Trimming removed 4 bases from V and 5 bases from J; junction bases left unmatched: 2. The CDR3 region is CSANQGDQPQHF. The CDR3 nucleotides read TGCAGTGCTAATCAGGGGGATCAGCCCCAGCATTTT.

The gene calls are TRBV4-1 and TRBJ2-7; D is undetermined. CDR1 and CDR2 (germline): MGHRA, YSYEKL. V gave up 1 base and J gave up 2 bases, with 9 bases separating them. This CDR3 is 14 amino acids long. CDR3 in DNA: TGCGCCAGCAGCCAAGCCCCGGGCCCCTACGAGCAGTACTTC. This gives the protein CASSQAPGPYEQYF.

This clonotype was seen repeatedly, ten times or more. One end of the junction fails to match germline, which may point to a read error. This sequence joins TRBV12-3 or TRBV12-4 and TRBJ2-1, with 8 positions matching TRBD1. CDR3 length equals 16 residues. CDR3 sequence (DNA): TGTGCCAGCAGTTTAACCCCGGACAGGGACGGAGCGAGGAGGCTCTTC. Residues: CASSLTPDRDGARRLF.